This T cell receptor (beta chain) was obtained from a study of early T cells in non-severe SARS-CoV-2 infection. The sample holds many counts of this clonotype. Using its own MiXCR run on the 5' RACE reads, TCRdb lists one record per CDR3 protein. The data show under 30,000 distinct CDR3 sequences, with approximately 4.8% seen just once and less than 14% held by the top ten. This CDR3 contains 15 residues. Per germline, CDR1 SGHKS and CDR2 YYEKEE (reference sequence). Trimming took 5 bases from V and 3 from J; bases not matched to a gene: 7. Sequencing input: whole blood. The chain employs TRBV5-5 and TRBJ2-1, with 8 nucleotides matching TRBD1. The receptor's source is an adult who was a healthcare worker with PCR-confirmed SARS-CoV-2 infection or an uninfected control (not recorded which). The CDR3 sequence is CASSPTGAFYNEQFF. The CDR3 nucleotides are TGTGCCAGCAGTCCGACAGGGGCCTTCTACAATGAGCAGTTCTTC.